One T cell receptor beta chain is described in this entry. This sample was taken from a study of T cells in Graves' hyperthyroidism and ophthalmopathy. Criteria for exclusion of patients were uncontrolled infection, other autoimmune disease, pregnancy or lactation. Amplified TCR beta CDR3 regions derived from RNA transcripts. The HTBI primer set was used in a first-round RT-PCR of the TCR CDR3. TCRdb analysed the multiplex PCR reads with MiXCR anew, one entry per CDR3 protein. The table records approximately 630,000 distinct CDR3 sequences, 16% of them present only once. CDR1 DFQATT and CDR2 SNEGSKA come from the germline V gene (reference sequence). This CDR3 is built from 14 residues. V lost 5 bases to trimming and J lost 4 bases, with 17 bases between them.

The chain employs TRBV20-1 and TRBJ1-2, with D unclear. The clonotype originates from a woman in her thirties with Graves' hyperthyroidism. Sequenced input: blood. CDR3 sequence: CSASDYPQSYGYTF. CDR3 bases: TGCAGTGCTTCGGACTATCCTCAGTCCTATGGCTACACCTTC.